Included here is one T cell receptor beta chain sequence, with context. The table came from immunoSEQ multiplex PCR; TCRdb's copy has only in-frame clones and leaves some out. In the table there are 270,000 or so clones, 89% of which are singletons. The data are from a study of blood T cell repertoires in COVID-19. Study-level background: The origin of the acute and convalescent COVID-19 samples was the United States, Italy and Spain. T cells, B-cell-depleted T cells, or PBMCs provided the cDNA or gDNA that served as material.

The CDR3 has 14 amino acids. V dropped 2 bases and J dropped 4 bases, with 12 bases sitting between them. Germline V CDR1 and CDR2: SGHNT, YYREEE (reference sequence). V gene TRBV5-4 combines with J gene TRBJ2-5, with D perhaps matching TRBD2 (5 bases). The sequence derives from a woman aged 40 to 50 who had recovered from COVID-19. The specimen sequenced was peripheral blood. The CDR3 is CASSFGVPPETQYF. In DNA form, the CDR3 reads TGTGCCAGCAGCTTCGGGGTCCCTCCAGAGACCCAGTACTTC.